This TCR beta chain was sequenced for a study of OX40 agonist ivuxolimab in advanced cancers. At the level of the study: Partial response was recorded in three patients: one hepatocellular carcinoma and two cutaneous melanoma cases.

Profiling relied on immunoSEQ multiplex PCR, and the TCRdb table lists in-frame clones only, not all of them. The data show about 27,000 clones, about 88% seen once. The CDR3 extends over 18 amino acids. The trim removed 0 bases at V and 7 bases at J, leaving 13 bases unmatched. CDR1 is SGHDT and CDR2 is YYEEEE in the germline V gene. The V call is TRBV5-6, the J call TRBJ1-2, with TRBD1 matching over 12 bases. The sequences come from CD4+ or CD8+ T cells sorted from blood, collected in a trial of the OX40 agonist ivuxolimab. The source of this sequence is an adult with an advanced solid tumor such as melanoma, head and neck, liver or kidney cancer. CDR3 sequence: CASSLGSTPGQGAGGYTF. CDR3 nucleotide sequence: TGTGCCAGCAGCTTGGGCTCTACACCGGGACAGGGGGCTGGTGGCTACACCTTC.